The 24 T cell receptor beta chains given below trace back to one sample, sequenced in a study of shared clonotypes between healthy human individuals. This table comes from immunoSEQ multiplex PCR, and its TCRdb copy is limited to in-frame clones, with some not included. The sample shows about 1 million clones, 75% of them seen only once. Sequencing input: memory CD4+ T cells sorted from blood. Sample subset: CD45RA-negative fraction. The source is a man aged 18 to 29 in good health.

As concerns this clone: This sample also contains other DNA sequences that code for the same CDR3. The gene calls are TRBV5-4 and TRBJ2-2; D unresolved. Germline V gives CDR1 SGHNT, CDR2 YYREEE (reference sequence). Trimming took off 0 bases at V and 0 bases at J, with 6 bases between the two ends. The CDR3 contains 15 residues. The CDR3 DNA sequence: TGTGCCAGCAGCTTGGGCGGAGCGAACACCGGGGAGCTGTTTTTT. This sequence encodes CASSLGGANTGELFF.

This clone was seen just once. J is TRBJ2-3 and V is TRBV7-2; maybe TRBD2 (5 bases). The V end was cut by 6 bases, the J end by 8 bases, with 18 bases between. There are 14 residues in the CDR3. Germline values: CDR1 SGHTA, CDR2 FQGNSA. CDR3 in amino acids: CASRQTRIATTQYF. Written as DNA, the CDR3 is TGTGCCAGCAGACAGACCCGTATAGCGACTACGCAGTATTTT.

This clone was picked up a small number of times. The gene calls are TRBV7-9 and TRBJ2-2, with a weak D call TRBD1 (6 bases). The CDR3 sequence is 15 residues long. Trimming stripped 4 bases from V and 0 bases from J, with 9 bases between. Germline V CDR1 and CDR2: SEHNR, FQNEAQ (reference sequence). The CDR3 region has the DNA TGTGCCAGCAGCTATAGACAGGCGAACACCGGGGAGCTGTTTTTT. This codes for CASSYRQANTGELFF.

The V and J genes are TRBV27 and TRBJ1-1, with 7 bases that match TRBD1. The CDR3 runs to 12 residues. The V gene's germline CDR1 is MNHEY and CDR2 SMNVEV (reference sequence). After removal of 10 bases from V and 11 bases from J, the junction contained 13 bases not matched to a gene. CDR3 coding DNA: TGTGCCACCTCAGGAGGGGGCGGTGGCGCTTTCTTT. It codes for CATSGGGGGAFF.

The gene calls are TRBV6-1 and TRBJ1-1; no firm D call. Trimming left V 8 bases short and J 4 bases short, with 14 bases between. The CDR3 runs 13 residues. Germline CDR1 and CDR2: MNHNS and SASEGT. This CDR3 reads CASDQFGGTEAFF. CDR3 nucleotide sequence: TGTGCCAGCGATCAATTCGGAGGCACTGAAGCTTTCTTT.

This clone appeared a few times. This chain uses TRBV15 with TRBJ1-4; D is possibly TRBD1 (6 bases). In germline, CDR1 is LNHNV, CDR2 YYDKDF (reference sequence). Between the trimmed V and J ends, which lost 8 bases and 4 bases, there was a span of 26 bases. The CDR3 loop spans 18 amino acids. In DNA, the CDR3 is TGTGCCACCGGAGAAATAGGGGGACGCAGATCTTTTAATGAAAAACTGTTTTTT. It is translated as CATGEIGGRRSFNEKLFF.

The V call is TRBV5-4, the J call TRBJ2-6, with 9 nucleotides matching TRBD1. The CDR3 is 16 amino acids. V shed 5 bases, J shed 4 bases, and the junction held 7 bases outside the gene matches. Germline V CDR1 and CDR2: SGHNT, YYREEE (reference sequence). The CDR3 nucleotides read TGTGCCAGCAGACCCGGGACAGGGACCGGGGCCAACGTCCTGACTTTC. Protein sequence: CASRPGTGTGANVLTF.

With regard to this clone: This sample includes further DNA sequences coding for the same CDR3. The rearrangement links TRBV7-2 to TRBJ2-7; no clear D. Germline V lookup: CDR1 SGHTA, CDR2 FQGNSA. V was shortened by 0 bases and J by 6 bases, with 3 bases between the two germline ends. The CDR3 length is 11 residues. The CDR3 here is CASSLALEQYF. As DNA, the CDR3 is TGTGCCAGCAGCTTAGCTCTCGAGCAGTACTTC.

The rearrangement links TRBV28 to TRBJ1-4; D remains ambiguous. Germline-derived CDR1 and CDR2 are MDHEN and SYDVKM. The CDR3 has 16 residues. Between the trimmed V and J ends, which lost 2 bases and 14 bases, there was a span of 24 bases. The CDR3 coding sequence is TGTGCCAGCAGTTTACGTAATCTACGGCCCCCCTGGGGTCTGTTTTTT. As protein: CASSLRNLRPPWGLFF.

This clone appeared a few times. The V and J genes are TRBV30 and TRBJ2-7; D possibly corresponds to TRBD1 (6 bases). Trimming left V 7 bases short and J 6 bases short, with 19 bases between. Germline V CDR1 and CDR2: GTSNPN, SVGIG (reference sequence). The length of the CDR3 is 13 residues. The CDR3 DNA sequence: TGTGCCTTTGGGAGTCAGGGGCCCCTCGAGCAGTACTTC. Its protein product is CAFGSQGPLEQYF.

The chain combines TRBV29-1 with TRBJ1-2; D might be TRBD1 (6 bases). The CDR3 runs 15 residues. Germline CDR1 is SQVTM and CDR2 is ANQGSEA. Trimming stripped 4 bases from V and 8 bases from J, with 23 bases between. The CDR3 is CSVVAQGNKRVGYTF. As DNA, the CDR3 is TGCAGCGTTGTGGCACAGGGAAACAAACGAGTCGGCTACACCTTC.

This chain connects TRBV19 to TRBJ1-2; 9 positions agree with TRBD1. V gave up 6 bases and J gave up 5 bases; unmatched junction bases: 10. Germline lookup yields CDR1 LNHDA and CDR2 SQIVND (reference sequence). The CDR3 is 15 residues long. The CDR3 loop is CASSTAGTGTYGYTF. The CDR3 coding sequence is TGTGCCAGTAGCACTGCTGGGACAGGGACTTATGGCTACACCTTC.

The CDR3: CASSLVAGTGDYEQYF. In DNA, the CDR3 is TGTGCCAGCAGCTTAGTGGCCGGGACAGGTGACTACGAGCAGTACTTC. The chain carries TRBV5-4 and TRBJ2-7; TRBD1 aligns across 8 bases. The germline CDR1 and CDR2 sequences are SGHNT and YYREEE (reference sequence). The CDR3 consists of 16 residues. V dropped 2 bases and J dropped 3; count of bases not matched to a gene: 10.

This clone has a handful of counts. The chain is built from TRBV6-6 and TRBJ1-5, with a possible D match to TRBD1 (5 bases). Germline V gene sequence: CDR1 MNHNY, CDR2 SVGAGI (reference sequence). CDR3 size: 14 residues. Trimming took off 4 bases at V and 7 bases at J, with 14 bases between the two ends. In DNA form, the CDR3 reads TGTGCCAGCAGTTCTCAGGGAGCAGGACAGCCCCAGCATTTT. Its protein is CASSSQGAGQPQHF.

A word on this clone: This specimen includes other DNA sequences encoding the same CDR3. The rearrangement joins TRBV28 to TRBJ2-7, with TRBD1 matching 11 bases. This CDR3 spans 15 amino acids. Germline V lookup: CDR1 MDHEN, CDR2 SYDVKM. The V segment lost 4 bases and the J segment 2 bases; nucleotides outside the gene matches: 4. This CDR3 reads CASSSPGQGAYEQYF. Written as DNA, the CDR3 is TGTGCCAGCAGTTCACCGGGACAGGGGGCCTACGAGCAGTACTTC.

This clone was recorded a few times. This chain uses TRBV21-1 with TRBJ2-7; the table's D call, TRBD2, has no DNA check behind it. TRBV21-1 is tagged as a pseudogene. This CDR3 has 12 amino acids. CDR3 bases: TGTGCCAGCAGCAGGACTCACTACGAGCAGTACTTC. Translated: CASSRTHYEQYF.

The chain links TRBV6-1 to TRBJ1-1, with 8 bases that match TRBD1. The CDR3 totals 16 residues. The V segment lost 4 bases and the J segment 4 bases; nucleotides outside the gene matches: 11. The germline gives CDR1 MNHNS, CDR2 SASEGT. The DNA of the CDR3 is TGTGCCAGCAGTGCAGTTTGGACAGGGACGGCCACTGAAGCTTTCTTT. Translating it yields CASSAVWTGTATEAFF.

The chain has TRBV30 and TRBJ2-3; TRBD1 aligns across 12 bases. V gave up 1 base and J gave up 5 bases; unmatched junction bases: 4. The CDR3 has 15 residues. Germline CDR1 is GTSNPN and CDR2 is SVGIG (reference sequence). The CDR3 here is CAWSAGTGGRDTQYF. CDR3 coding DNA: TGTGCCTGGAGTGCCGGGACAGGGGGCCGAGATACGCAGTATTTT.

Comments on this clone: Other nucleotide sequences from this sample produce the same CDR3. The J gene is TRBJ2-7, the V gene TRBV5-1; 7 bases line up with TRBD1. Germline CDR1 is SGHRS and CDR2 is YFSETQ. With 4 bases clipped from V and 2 bases from J, the junction kept 3 bases outside the gene matches. There are 13 residues in the CDR3. In DNA, the CDR3 is TGCGCCAGCAGCCTGGACAGGCCCTACGAGCAGTACTTC. This encodes CASSLDRPYEQYF.

The chain is built from TRBV5-1 and TRBJ2-5, with a tentative D call TRBD2 (6 bases). The CDR3 has 15 residues. Germline V gene sequence: CDR1 SGHRS, CDR2 YFSETQ. V lost 0 bases to trimming and J lost 3 bases, with 12 bases between them. For the CDR3, the DNA is TGCGCCAGCAGCTTGGCGGGACTGATGGAAGAGACCCAGTACTTC. Translated, it gives CASSLAGLMEETQYF.

This sequence joins TRBV5-1 and TRBJ1-2, with D possibly matching TRBD1 (5 bases). CDR1 is SGHRS and CDR2 is YFSETQ in the germline V gene. The length of the CDR3 is 13 residues. V was cut by 4 bases and J by 2 bases, with 9 bases left in between. The CDR3: CASSIDRNYGYTF. The CDR3 coding sequence is TGCGCCAGCAGCATAGACAGAAACTATGGCTACACCTTC.

This sequence joins TRBV5-1 and TRBJ2-2, with D hard to call. The V gene lost 4 bases and the J gene lost 7 bases, with 17 bases spanning the gap. The CDR3 loop spans 15 amino acids. CDR1 is SGHRS and CDR2 is YFSETQ in the germline V gene. The CDR3 loop is CASSLGGRGGGELFF. For the CDR3, the DNA is TGCGCCAGCAGCCTGGGCGGTCGAGGTGGCGGGGAGCTGTTTTTT.

The genes are TRBV27 and TRBJ2-7; 12 nucleotides line up with TRBD2. Germline loops: CDR1 MNHEY, CDR2 SMNVEV (reference sequence). The CDR3 has 15 residues. V was pared by 6 bases and J by 5 bases, with 8 bases of the junction left unmatched. The CDR3 is CASSRLAGGPNEQYF. CDR3 bases: TGTGCCAGCAGCCGCCTAGCGGGAGGGCCAAACGAGCAGTACTTC.

This CDR3 is CASSSHRGQSNQPQHF. CDR3 DNA: TGTGCCAGTAGTTCTCACAGGGGGCAGAGCAATCAGCCCCAGCATTTT. The V call is TRBV19, the J call TRBJ1-5; 9 bases are shared with TRBD1. J was trimmed by 1 base and V by 5 bases; bases with no gene match: 6. CDR1 and CDR2 from the germline V gene are LNHDA and SQIVND (reference sequence). The CDR3 length is 16 residues.